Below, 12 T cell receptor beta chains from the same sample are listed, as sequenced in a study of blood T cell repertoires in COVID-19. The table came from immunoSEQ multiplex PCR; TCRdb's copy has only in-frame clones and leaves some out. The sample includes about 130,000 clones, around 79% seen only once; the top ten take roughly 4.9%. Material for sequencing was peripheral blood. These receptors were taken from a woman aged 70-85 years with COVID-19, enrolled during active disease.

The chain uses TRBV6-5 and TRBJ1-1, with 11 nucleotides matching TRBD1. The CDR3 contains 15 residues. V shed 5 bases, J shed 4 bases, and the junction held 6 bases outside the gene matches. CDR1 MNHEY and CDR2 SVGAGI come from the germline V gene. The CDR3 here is CASSRTGGGGTEAFF. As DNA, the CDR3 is TGTGCCAGCAGTCGGACAGGGGGCGGAGGCACTGAAGCTTTCTTT.

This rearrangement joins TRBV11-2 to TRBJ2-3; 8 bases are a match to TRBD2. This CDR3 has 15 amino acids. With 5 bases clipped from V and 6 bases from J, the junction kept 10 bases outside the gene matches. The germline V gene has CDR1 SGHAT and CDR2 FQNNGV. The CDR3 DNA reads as TGTGCCAGCAGCCGTTTGCCGGGGGGGCAGGATACGCAGTATTTT. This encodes CASSRLPGGQDTQYF.

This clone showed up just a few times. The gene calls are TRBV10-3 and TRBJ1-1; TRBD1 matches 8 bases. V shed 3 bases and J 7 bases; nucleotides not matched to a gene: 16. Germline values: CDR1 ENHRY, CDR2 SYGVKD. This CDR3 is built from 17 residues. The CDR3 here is CAISDPKRGQGLDEAFF. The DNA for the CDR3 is TGTGCCATCAGTGACCCCAAAAGAGGACAGGGCTTGGATGAAGCTTTCTTT.

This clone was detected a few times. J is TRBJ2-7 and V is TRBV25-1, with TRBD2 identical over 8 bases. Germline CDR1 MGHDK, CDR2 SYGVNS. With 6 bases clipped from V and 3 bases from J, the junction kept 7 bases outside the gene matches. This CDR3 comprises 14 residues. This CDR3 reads CASRPAGDYYEQYF. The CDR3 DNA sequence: TGTGCCAGCAGACCAGCGGGGGACTACTACGAGCAGTACTTC.

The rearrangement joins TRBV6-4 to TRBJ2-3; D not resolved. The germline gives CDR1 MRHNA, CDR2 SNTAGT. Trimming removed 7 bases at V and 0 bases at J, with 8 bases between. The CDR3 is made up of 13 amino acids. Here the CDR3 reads CASTRRSTDTQYF. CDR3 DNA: TGTGCCAGCACCCGCCGGAGCACAGATACGCAGTATTTT.

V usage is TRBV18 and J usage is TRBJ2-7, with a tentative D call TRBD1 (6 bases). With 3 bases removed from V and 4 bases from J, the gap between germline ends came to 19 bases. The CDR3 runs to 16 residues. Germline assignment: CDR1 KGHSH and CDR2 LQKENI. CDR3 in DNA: TGTGCCAGCTCACCCCGGGCAGGGGACATGTTTTACGAGCAGTACTTC. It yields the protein CASSPRAGDMFYEQYF.

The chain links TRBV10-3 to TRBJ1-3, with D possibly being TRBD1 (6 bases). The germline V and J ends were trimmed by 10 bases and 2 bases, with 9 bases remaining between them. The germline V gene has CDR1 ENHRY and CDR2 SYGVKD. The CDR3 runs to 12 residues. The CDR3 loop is CATGTPGNTIYF. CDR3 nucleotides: TGTGCCACCGGGACACCTGGAAACACCATATATTTT.

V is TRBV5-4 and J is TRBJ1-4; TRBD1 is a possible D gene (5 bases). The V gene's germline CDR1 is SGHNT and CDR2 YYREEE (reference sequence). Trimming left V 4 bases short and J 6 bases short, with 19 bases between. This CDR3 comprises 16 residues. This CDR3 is CASSRGGQLEDEKLFF. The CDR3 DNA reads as TGTGCCAGCAGCCGGGGAGGACAACTGGAGGATGAAAAACTGTTTTTT.

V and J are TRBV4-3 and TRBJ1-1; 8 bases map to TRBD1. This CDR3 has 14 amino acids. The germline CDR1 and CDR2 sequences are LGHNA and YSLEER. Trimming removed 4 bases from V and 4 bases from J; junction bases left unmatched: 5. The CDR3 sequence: CASSLDRASTEAFF. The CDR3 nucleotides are TGCGCCAGCAGCCTGGACAGGGCGTCCACTGAAGCTTTCTTT.

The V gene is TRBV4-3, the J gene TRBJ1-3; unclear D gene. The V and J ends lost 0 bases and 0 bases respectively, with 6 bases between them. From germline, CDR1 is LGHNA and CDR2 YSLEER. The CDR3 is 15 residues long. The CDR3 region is CASSQDLLSGNTIYF. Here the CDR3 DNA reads TGCGCCAGCAGCCAAGACTTACTCTCTGGAAACACCATATATTTT.

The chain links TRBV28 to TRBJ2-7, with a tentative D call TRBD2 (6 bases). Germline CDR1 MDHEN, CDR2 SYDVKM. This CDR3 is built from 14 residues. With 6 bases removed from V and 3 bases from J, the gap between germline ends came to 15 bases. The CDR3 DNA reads TGTGCCAGCAGCTCAAACGGAGGGTTCTACGAGCAGTACTTC. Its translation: CASSSNGGFYEQYF.

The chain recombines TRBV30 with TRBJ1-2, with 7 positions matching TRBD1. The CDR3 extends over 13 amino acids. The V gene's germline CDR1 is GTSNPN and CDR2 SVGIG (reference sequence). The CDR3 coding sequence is TGTGCAATAACTTACAGGGGAGGAGATGGCTACACCTTC. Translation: CAITYRGGDGYTF.